The 3 T cell receptor beta chains below come from one sample, sequenced in a study of T cells after posttransplantation cyclophosphamide. TCRdb keeps only in-frame clones here, not all; method: immunoSEQ multiplex PCR. Of about 21,000 clones in the sample, roughly 87% were seen once. Cyclophosphamide on days +3 and +4 followed busulfan-fludarabine conditioning and a marrow graft. The specimen comprised PBMCs, sampled after allogeneic stem cell transplant with posttransplant cyclophosphamide. The receptors were sampled from a female patient in her thirties or forties who received an allogeneic stem cell transplant from a related donor, was CMV-positive, and had no GVHD. Some of the T cells may derive from the graft donor.

As concerns this clone: A junction end diverges from the germline sequence, so it may reflect a read error. The chain couples TRBV19 to TRBJ2-1; D may be TRBD2 (5 bases). This CDR3 spans 20 amino acids. CDR1 and CDR2 from the germline V gene are LNHDA and SQIVND (reference sequence). In DNA form, the CDR3 reads TGTGCCAGCAGTATTGGGCGGGCCGGCCCGTCCATAGGGTCCTACAATGAGCAGTTCTTC. The encoded protein is CASSIGRAGPSIGSYNEQFF.

The chain employs TRBV18 and TRBJ2-7, with 9 bases aligning to TRBD1. This CDR3 contains 17 residues. The germline gives CDR1 KGHSH, CDR2 LQKENI. V gave up 4 bases and J gave up 3 bases; unmatched junction bases: 13. CDR3 in DNA: TGTGCCAGCTCACAGAAGAATACAGGGGGCGTCTTCTACGAGCAGTACTTC. Translation gives CASSQKNTGGVFYEQYF.

The chain joins TRBV7-9 to TRBJ2-5, with 10 bases identical to TRBD1. The CDR3 has 16 amino acids. V shed 1 base, J shed 5 bases, and the junction held 7 bases outside the gene matches. CDR1 and CDR2 from the germline V gene are SEHNR and FQNEAQ (reference sequence). CDR3: CASSLGGTGVWETQYF. CDR3 in DNA: TGTGCCAGCAGCTTAGGCGGGACAGGGGTATGGGAGACCCAGTACTTC.